One T cell receptor beta chain is described in this entry. These data are taken from a study of human versus mouse CDR3 diversity and MHC coevolution. The method was immunoSEQ multiplex PCR; TCRdb's version includes in-frame clones alone and lacks a portion of them. There are 50,000 to 70,000 clones in the sample; around 94% occur only once, and around 18% lies in the top ten. This CDR3 is built from 14 residues. CDR1 and CDR2 (germline): SGHRS, YFSETQ. The V end lost 0 bases, the J end lost 5 bases, and 11 bases lay between the germline ends. The TCR sequence derives from a person aged 55-75 years in good health. What was sequenced was naive CD4+ T cells from blood. As to subset: CD45RO-negative CD62L-positive naive CD4 T cells. The gene calls are TRBV5-1 and TRBJ1-1; a possible D gene is TRBD1 (5 bases). CDR3 DNA sequence: TGCGCCAGCAGCTTGGGGAGGGGCGATACTGAAGCTTTCTTT. Its translation is CASSLGRGDTEAFF.